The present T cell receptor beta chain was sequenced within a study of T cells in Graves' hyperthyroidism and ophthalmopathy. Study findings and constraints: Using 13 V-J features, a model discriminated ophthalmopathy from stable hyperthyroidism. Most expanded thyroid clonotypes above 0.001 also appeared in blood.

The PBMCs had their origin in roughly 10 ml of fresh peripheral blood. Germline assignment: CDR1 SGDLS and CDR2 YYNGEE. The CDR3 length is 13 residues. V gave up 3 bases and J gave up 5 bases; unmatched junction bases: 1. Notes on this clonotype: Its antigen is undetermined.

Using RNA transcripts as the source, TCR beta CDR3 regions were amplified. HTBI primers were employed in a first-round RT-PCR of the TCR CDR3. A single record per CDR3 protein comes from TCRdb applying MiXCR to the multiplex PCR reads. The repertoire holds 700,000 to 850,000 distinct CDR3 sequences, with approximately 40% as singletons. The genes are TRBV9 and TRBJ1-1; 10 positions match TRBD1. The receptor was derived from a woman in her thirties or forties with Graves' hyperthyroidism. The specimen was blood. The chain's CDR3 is CASSAGQGTEAFF. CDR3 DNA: TGTGCCAGCAGCGCGGGACAGGGGACTGAAGCTTTCTTT.